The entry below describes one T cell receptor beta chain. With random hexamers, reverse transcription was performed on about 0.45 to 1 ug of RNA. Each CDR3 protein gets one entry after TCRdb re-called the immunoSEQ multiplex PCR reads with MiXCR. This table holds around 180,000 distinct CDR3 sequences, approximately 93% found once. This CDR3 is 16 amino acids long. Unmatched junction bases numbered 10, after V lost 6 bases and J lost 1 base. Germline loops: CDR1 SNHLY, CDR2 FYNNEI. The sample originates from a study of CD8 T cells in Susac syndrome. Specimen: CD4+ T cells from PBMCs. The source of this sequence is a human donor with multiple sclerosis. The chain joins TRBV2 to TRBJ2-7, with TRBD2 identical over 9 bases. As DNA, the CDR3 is TGTGCCAGCAGCGGTACCAGCGGGAGGAAATCCTACGAGCAGTACTTC. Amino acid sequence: CASSGTSGRKSYEQYF.